This T cell receptor beta chain appears in the sequencing data of a study of blood T cell dynamics during melanoma immunotherapy. The V end was cut by 3 bases, the J end by 1 base, with 25 bases between. The CDR3 is made up of 20 amino acids. Germline V CDR1 and CDR2: MDHEN, SYDVKM. The time point here: week 3, after first cycle of checkpoint inhibitor. The assay was immunoSEQ multiplex PCR, and TCRdb's table has in-frame clones only and misses some. The sample holds 25,000 to 30,000 clones, roughly 84% seen once. Sequenced here: blood, sampled from a patient treated with checkpoint blockade. This receptor was obtained from a human donor with melanoma. The chain combines TRBV28 with TRBJ2-1; D is perhaps TRBD1 (6 bases). The CDR3 DNA sequence: TGTGCCAGCAGTTTTAGGGTTTTGGGGTCAGGGGCCCTTTCCTACAATGAGCAGTTCTTC. Its translation: CASSFRVLGSGALSYNEQFF.